A selection of T cell receptor beta chains follows, all from one sample in a study of T cell changes during pregnancy in multiple sclerosis. TCRdb's copy holds only in-frame clones and misses some; the assay was immunoSEQ multiplex PCR. The profile shows about 69,000 clones, roughly 88% of them singletons. The source material was peripheral blood, sampled in the third trimester of pregnancy. Receptors originate from a female donor with multiple sclerosis, enrolled in a pregnancy study. CDR3s include the opening cysteine and the closing phenylalanine or tryptophan. A D gene is named only where the DNA matches it firmly. Clone size is stated in some rows and not others, as once, few, many or a class when expanded.

TRBJ2-3,16,TRBD1,TRBV5-4,.,TGTGCCAGCAGCCCGGACTGGCCCGGGACAGGATCCTCCCAGTATTTT,CASSPDWPGTGSSQYF
TRBJ2-7,15,TRBD2,TRBV5-1,.,TGCGCCAGCAGCTACGGAGCGGGGGAGAAATACGAGCAGTACTTC,CASSYGAGEKYEQYF
TRBJ2-7,12,.,TRBV5-1,.,TGCGCCAGCAGCACCCAGGGTAACGAGCAGTACTTC,CASSTQGNEQYF
TRBJ2-2,15,.,TRBV19,.,TGTGCCAGTAGTATAGGCAGGGCAGAGCCCGGGGAGCTGTTTTTT,CASSIGRAEPGELFF
TRBJ2-7,12,TRBD1,TRBV9,.,TGTGCCAGCGGTCGACAGGGCTACGAGCAGTACTTC,CASGRQGYEQYF
TRBJ2-5,14,TRBD1,TRBV19,few,TGTGCCAGTAGTTTGGGACAGAGGATCGAGACCCAGTACTTC,CASSLGQRIETQYF
TRBJ1-1,14,.,TRBV7-7,few,TGTGCTAGCTTCAAGGGGCAGGGGAACACTGAAGCTTTCTTT,CASFKGQGNTEAFF
TRBJ1-2,14,.,TRBV5-6,.,TGTGCCAGCAGCCTAGTAGACCCTATCTATGGCTACACCTTC,CASSLVDPIYGYTF
TRBJ2-1,19,TRBD2,TRBV7-6,.,TGTGCCAGCAGCTTAGAGGGGGCTAGCGGGGGGGCGGAGTACAATGAGCAGTTCTTC,CASSLEGASGGAEYNEQFF
TRBJ1-3,15,TRBD1,TRBV18,.,TGTGCCAGCTCACCAGGACAGGGGTTAGGAAACACCATATATTTT,CASSPGQGLGNTIYF
TRBJ1-1,14,.,TRBV7-2,.,TGTGCCAGCAGCTCGGGGCTAAACCGGGAGAAAGCTTTCTTT,CASSSGLNREKAFF
TRBJ1-1,13,.,TRBV5-1,.,TGCGCCAGCAGCTTGGGACAGCCCACTGAAGCTTTCTTT,CASSLGQPTEAFF
TRBJ2-1,15,TRBD2,TRBV7-2,.,TGTGCCAGCAGCTACAACACGGGGGGCTACAATGAGCAGTTCTTC,CASSYNTGGYNEQFF
TRBJ2-7,14,.,TRBV27,.,TGTGCCAGCAGTTTCGGACAGAATTGGGCCGAGCAGTACTTC,CASSFGQNWAEQYF
TRBJ2-2,13,.,TRBV7-2,.,TGTGCCAGCAGCTTAGGATGGAGGGGGGAGCTGTTTTTT,CASSLGWRGELFF
TRBJ1-2,14,TRBD1,TRBV6-1,.,TGTGCCTCGAGTAGTCCAGGGGGTAACTATGGCTACACCTTC,CASSSPGGNYGYTF
TRBJ2-1,17,TRBD2,TRBV5-1,.,TGCGCCAGCAGCTTGGATACTAGCGGGGGAGTAGACAATGAGCAGTTCTTC,CASSLDTSGGVDNEQFF
TRBJ1-1,13,TRBD1,TRBV30,.,TGTGCCTCGGCCTGGACAGGGGGCACTGAAGCTTTCTTT,CASAWTGGTEAFF
TRBJ1-4,13,.,TRBV10-3,.,TGTGCCATCACCAGGACAGTTAATGAAAAACTGTTTTTT,CAITRTVNEKLFF
TRBJ2-7,15,TRBD1,TRBV27,.,TGTGCCAGCAGACCATCACCGGGACAGGTCGGCGAGCAGTACTTC,CASRPSPGQVGEQYF
TRBJ2-3,16,TRBD2,TRBV25-1,.,TGTGCCAGCAGTGTCGGTACTAGCGGGGGGGGCGATACGCAGTATTTT,CASSVGTSGGGDTQYF
TRBJ2-2,14,.,TRBV19,.,TGTGCCACCACAAAGGACCTCGGGGCCGGGGAGCTGTTTTTT,CATTKDLGAGELFF
TRBJ2-3,14,.,TRBV9,once,TGTGCCAGCACTCGGCGGCGGGGCACAGATACGCAGTATTTT,CASTRRRGTDTQYF
TRBJ1-5,15,.,TRBV4-2,.,TGTGCCAGCAGCCAAGGCAGCGGGAGCAATCAGCCCCAGCATTTT,CASSQGSGSNQPQHF
TRBJ1-2,15,.,TRBV27,once,TGTGCCAGCAGTCTTGGCGGGGCCTCCTACTATGGCTACACCTTC,CASSLGGASYYGYTF
TRBJ2-3,17,TRBD1,TRBV19,.,TGTGCCAGTAGTACCGGGACAGGGTCCATACTCACAGATACGCAGTATTTT,CASSTGTGSILTDTQYF
TRBJ2-7,15,TRBD2,TRBV4-1,.,TGCGCCAGCAGCCTTCGGACTAGCGGGGCCTACGAGCAGTACTTC,CASSLRTSGAYEQYF
TRBJ1-5,14,.,TRBV5-1,.,TGCGCCAGCAGCTTAAAGGGGGATAATCAGCCCCAGCATTTT,CASSLKGDNQPQHF
TRBJ2-7,15,TRBD1,TRBV19,.,TGTGCCAGTAGTTTCGGGACAGGGGTTCTCTACGAGCAGTACTTC,CASSFGTGVLYEQYF
TRBJ2-7,13,TRBD2,TRBV12-5,.,TGTGCTAGTTCGGGGGGGCGGGTTTACGAGCAGTACTTC,CASSGGRVYEQYF
TRBJ1-3,15,.,TRBV4-3,.,TGCGCCAGCAGCCAAGCGTGGGGCCCCGGAAACACCATATATTTT,CASSQAWGPGNTIYF
TRBJ1-6,15,.,TRBV19,.,TGTGCCAGTAGTATTGTTCAGGGTGGAAATTCACCCCTCCACTTT,CASSIVQGGNSPLHF
TRBJ1-5,14,TRBD1,TRBV7-9,once,TGTGCCAGCAGCCCGGGACAGAGCTATCAGCCCCAGCATTTT,CASSPGQSYQPQHF
TRBJ1-2,13,TRBD1,TRBV19,.,TGTGCCAGTACAAACGACAGGGCTTGGGGCTACACCTTC,CASTNDRAWGYTF
TRBJ2-1,16,TRBD2,TRBV2,once,TGTGCCAGCGCCCTATCCCTCGCGGGGGTCTACAATGAGCAGTTCTTC,CASALSLAGVYNEQFF
TRBJ2-3,11,TRBD1,TRBV19,.,TGTGCCAGTGGACAGGGAGATACGCAGTATTTT,CASGQGDTQYF
TRBJ2-7,15,.,TRBV5-1,.,TGCGCCAGCAGCTTGGGAGCCCTCCCCACCTACGAGCAGTACTTC,CASSLGALPTYEQYF
TRBJ2-2,15,TRBD1,TRBV18,.,TGTGCCAGCTCACCGGGACAGGGATACACCGGGGAGCTGTTTTTT,CASSPGQGYTGELFF
TRBJ1-3,15,TRBD1,TRBV11-2,.,TGTGCCAGCAGCCAGGGGGGCTCGCGTGGAAACACCATATATTTT,CASSQGGSRGNTIYF
TRBJ1-2,16,TRBD1,TRBV7-8,.,TGTGCCAGCAGCTACCCCGGGACAGGGGCGACGGGTGGCTACACCTTC,CASSYPGTGATGGYTF
TRBJ1-5,13,.,TRBV18,.,TGTGCCAGCTCTCTCAGGGTTAGTCAGCCCCAGCATTTT,CASSLRVSQPQHF
TRBJ1-1,14,.,TRBV6-1,.,TGTGCCAGCAGTGGGAAGGGGGTTGGAACTGAAGCTTTCTTT,CASSGKGVGTEAFF
TRBJ2-2,14,.,TRBV7-2,.,TGTGCCAGCAGCGCCGTCCCAGGGTTCGGGGAGCTGTTTTTT,CASSAVPGFGELFF